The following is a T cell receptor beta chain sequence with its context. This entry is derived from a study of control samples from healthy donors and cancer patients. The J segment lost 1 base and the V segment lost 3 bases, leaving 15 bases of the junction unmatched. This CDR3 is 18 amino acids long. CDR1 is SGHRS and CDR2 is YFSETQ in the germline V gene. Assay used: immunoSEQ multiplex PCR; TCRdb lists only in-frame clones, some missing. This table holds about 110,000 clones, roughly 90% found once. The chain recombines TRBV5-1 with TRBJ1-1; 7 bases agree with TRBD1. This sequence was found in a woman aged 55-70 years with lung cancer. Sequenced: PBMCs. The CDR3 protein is CASSSHRDSADRNTEAFF. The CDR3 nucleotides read TGCGCCAGCAGCTCCCACCGGGACAGTGCTGACCGGAACACTGAAGCTTTCTTT.